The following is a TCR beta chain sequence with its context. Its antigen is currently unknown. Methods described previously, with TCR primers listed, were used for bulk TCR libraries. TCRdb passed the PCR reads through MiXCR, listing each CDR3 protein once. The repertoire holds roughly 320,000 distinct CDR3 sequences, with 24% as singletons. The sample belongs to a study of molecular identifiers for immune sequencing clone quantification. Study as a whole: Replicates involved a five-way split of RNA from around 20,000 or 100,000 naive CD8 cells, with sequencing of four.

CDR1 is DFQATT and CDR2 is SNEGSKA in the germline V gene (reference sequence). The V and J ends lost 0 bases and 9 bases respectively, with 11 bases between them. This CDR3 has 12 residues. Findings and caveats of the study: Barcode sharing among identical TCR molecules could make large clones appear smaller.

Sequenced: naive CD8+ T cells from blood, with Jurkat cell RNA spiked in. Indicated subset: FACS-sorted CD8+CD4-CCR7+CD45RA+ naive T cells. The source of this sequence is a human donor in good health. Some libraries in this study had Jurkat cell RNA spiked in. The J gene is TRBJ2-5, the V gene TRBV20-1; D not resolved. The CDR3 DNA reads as TGCAGTGCTAGAGACAGGTCCGTGGCCCAGTACTTC. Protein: CSARDRSVAQYF.